Each of the 5 T cell receptor beta chains below was sequenced from the same sample in a study of T cell responses to AZD1222 COVID-19 vaccine. Data came from immunoSEQ multiplex PCR; TCRdb stores just in-frame clones and leaves some out. This table holds approximately 160,000 clones, less than 95% found once. The sequences come from peripheral blood, collected on day 0 of AZD1222 vaccination. The origin of the receptors is an adult in good health.

This clone was detected only once. CDR3 loop: CASSMNRETQYF. The CDR3 coding sequence is TGTGCCAGTAGTATGAACAGGGAGACCCAGTACTTC. This sequence joins TRBV19 and TRBJ2-5; D perhaps matches TRBD1 (5 bases). The CDR3 consists of 12 residues. The germline V gene encodes CDR1 LNHDA and CDR2 SQIVND (reference sequence). Trimming took 3 bases from V and 5 from J, leaving 7 bases between them.

The rearrangement uses TRBV18 and TRBJ1-5, with a possible D match to TRBD1 (5 bases). This CDR3 is 13 amino acids long. Germline values: CDR1 KGHSH, CDR2 LQKENI. Between the trimmed V and J ends, which lost 1 base and 7 bases, there was a span of 8 bases. The CDR3 DNA is TGTGCCAGCTCACCACAGGGACCGCAGCCCCAGCATTTT. Protein product: CASSPQGPQPQHF.

The V call is TRBV19, the J call TRBJ2-3; weak D call: TRBD1 (6 bases). This CDR3 is 11 amino acids long. Germline V gives CDR1 LNHDA, CDR2 SQIVND (reference sequence). The ends were cut back, 7 bases at V and 6 bases at J, with 8 bases in the middle. The CDR3 reads CASKRGDTQYF. CDR3 sequence (DNA): TGTGCCAGTAAGAGGGGGGATACGCAGTATTTT.

CDR3 protein: CASSLRTGYGYTF. CDR3 bases: TGTGCCAGCAGCTTAAGGACCGGCTATGGCTACACCTTC. The V and J genes are TRBV5-4 and TRBJ1-2, with D unclear. CDR3 size: 13 residues. Trimming cost V 2 bases and J 4 bases, with 9 bases left between them. The germline V gene has CDR1 SGHNT and CDR2 YYREEE (reference sequence).

The chain carries TRBV24-1 and TRBJ2-2, with D unclear. From germline, CDR1 is KGHDR and CDR2 SFDVKD. V dropped 4 bases and J dropped 2 bases, with 10 bases sitting between them. The CDR3 runs to 15 residues. The CDR3 loop reads CATSETASNTGELFF. The CDR3 region has the DNA TGTGCCACCAGTGAAACAGCATCCAACACCGGGGAGCTGTTTTTT.